The clone carrying this TCR beta chain was picked up many times. The data originate from a study of response to subunit inactivated influenza vaccine. TCRdb called the RT-PCR reads again in MiXCR, with one record for every CDR3 protein. The sample contains hundreds of thousands of distinct CDR3 sequences, over 9.5% of which appear only once. The CDR3 has 20 residues. With 3 bases clipped from V and 0 bases from J, the junction kept 13 bases outside the gene matches. Germline V gene sequence: CDR1 SGHRS, CDR2 YFSETQ. V and J are TRBV5-1 and TRBJ2-1; TRBD2 matches 12 bases. The sequences come from PBMCs from blood, collected on the day of vaccination. This TCR derives from a man aged 50-60 years who received an inactivated influenza vaccine. The CDR3 DNA is TGCGCCAGCAGCTCCCCCGCTAGCGGGAGGGGGGGTAGCTCCTACAATGAGCAGTTCTTC. Residues: CASSSPASGRGGSSYNEQFF. Together with reference TRBV5-1 and TRBJ2-1, the CDR3 gives the full variable domain: KAGVTQTPRYLIKTRGQQVTLSCSPISGHRSVSWYQQTPGQGLQFLFEYFSETQRNKGNFPGRFSGRQFSNSRSEMNVSTLELGDSALYLCASSSPASGRGGSSYNEQFFGPGTRLTVL.